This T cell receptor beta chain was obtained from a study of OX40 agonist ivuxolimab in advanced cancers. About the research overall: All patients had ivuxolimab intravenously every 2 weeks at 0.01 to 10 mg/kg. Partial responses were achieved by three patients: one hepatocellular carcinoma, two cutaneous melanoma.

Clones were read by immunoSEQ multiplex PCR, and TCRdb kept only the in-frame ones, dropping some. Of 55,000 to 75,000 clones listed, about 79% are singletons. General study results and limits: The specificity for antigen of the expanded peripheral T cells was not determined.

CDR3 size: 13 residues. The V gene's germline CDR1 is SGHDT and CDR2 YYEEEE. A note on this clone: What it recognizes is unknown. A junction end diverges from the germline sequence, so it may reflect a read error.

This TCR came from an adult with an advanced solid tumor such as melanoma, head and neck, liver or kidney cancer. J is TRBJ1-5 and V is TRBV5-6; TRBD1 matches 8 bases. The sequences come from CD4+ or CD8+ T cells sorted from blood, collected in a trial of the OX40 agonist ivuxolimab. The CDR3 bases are TGTGCCAGCAGCCCCAGACAGGGGAATCCTTTAGCCTTT. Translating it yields CASSPRQGNPLAF.